This is a list of T cell receptor beta chains from one sample in a study of blood T cell repertoires in COVID-19. TCRdb keeps only in-frame clones here, not all; method: immunoSEQ multiplex PCR. The data show a few hundred thousand clones, with about 87% seen just once and approximately 3.7% held by the top ten. The specimen was peripheral blood. These receptor sequences come from a man aged 60 to 75 who had recovered from COVID-19. CDR3s include the opening cysteine and the closing phenylalanine or tryptophan. The D gene is left open where the match is weak. Clone size is given for some rows only: seen once, a few or many times, or a class if the clone is expanded.

j_call: TRBJ1-3
d_call: NA
clone_size: NA
v_call: TRBV12-2
cdr3_aa: CASRLAGGGRNTIYF
cdr3_nt: TGTGCAAGTCGCTTAGCCGGGGGTGGGAGAAACACCATATATTTT

j_call: TRBJ1-3
d_call: NA
clone_size: NA
v_call: TRBV29-1
cdr3_aa: CSVLSGNSGNTIYF
cdr3_nt: TGCAGCGTGCTCTCAGGGAACTCTGGAAACACCATATATTTT

j_call: TRBJ1-1
d_call: TRBD1
clone_size: NA
v_call: TRBV4-1
cdr3_aa: CASSQGRQGARTGNTEAFF
cdr3_nt: TGCGCCAGCAGCCAAGGTCGACAGGGGGCGAGAACGGGGAACACTGAAGCTTTCTTT

j_call: TRBJ2-7
d_call: NA
clone_size: NA
v_call: TRBV7-9
cdr3_aa: CASSLAGGQAYEQYF
cdr3_nt: TGTGCCAGCAGCTTAGCCGGTGGGCAAGCCTACGAGCAGTACTTC

j_call: TRBJ1-5
d_call: NA
clone_size: NA
v_call: TRBV30
cdr3_aa: CAWSVLGGGGQPQHF
cdr3_nt: TGTGCCTGGAGTGTACTAGGGGGAGGGGGTCAGCCCCAGCATTTT

j_call: TRBJ1-5
d_call: TRBD1
clone_size: NA
v_call: TRBV2
cdr3_aa: CASRRDRGYSNQPQHF
cdr3_nt: TGTGCCAGCAGGAGGGACAGGGGGTATAGCAATCAGCCCCAGCATTTT

j_call: TRBJ1-1
d_call: NA
clone_size: NA
v_call: TRBV12-3/TRBV12-4
cdr3_aa: CASRDLQGAAFF
cdr3_nt: TGTGCCAGCAGAGATCTACAGGGTGCAGCTTTCTTT

j_call: TRBJ2-4
d_call: NA
clone_size: NA
v_call: TRBV6-2/TRBV6-3
cdr3_aa: CASSPDSDIQYF
cdr3_nt: TGTGCCAGCAGCCCAGACAGCGACATTCAGTACTTC

j_call: TRBJ1-4
d_call: NA
clone_size: NA
v_call: TRBV18
cdr3_aa: CASSPDRNEKLFF
cdr3_nt: TGTGCCAGCTCCCCCGACAGAAATGAAAAACTGTTTTTT

j_call: TRBJ1-6
d_call: NA
clone_size: once
v_call: TRBV7-2
cdr3_aa: CASSLVASYNSPLHF
cdr3_nt: TGTGCCAGCAGCTTAGTGGCTTCCTATAATTCACCCCTCCACTTT

j_call: TRBJ2-7
d_call: TRBD1
clone_size: NA
v_call: TRBV27
cdr3_aa: CASSLRRDRGYEQYF
cdr3_nt: TGTGCCAGCAGTTTAAGGAGGGACAGGGGCTACGAGCAGTACTTC

j_call: TRBJ1-1
d_call: NA
clone_size: NA
v_call: TRBV30
cdr3_aa: CAWDATVLNTEAFF
cdr3_nt: TGTGCCTGGGACGCGACAGTTTTGAACACTGAAGCTTTCTTT

j_call: TRBJ2-2
d_call: TRBD1
clone_size: once
v_call: TRBV6-5
cdr3_aa: CASSYLDRHTGELFF
cdr3_nt: TGTGCCAGCAGTTACCTGGACAGGCACACCGGGGAGCTGTTTTTT

j_call: TRBJ2-7
d_call: NA
clone_size: NA
v_call: TRBV9
cdr3_aa: CASSVGPGGDEQYF
cdr3_nt: TGTGCCAGCAGCGTAGGTCCGGGGGGCGACGAGCAGTACTTC

j_call: TRBJ2-5
d_call: TRBD2
clone_size: NA
v_call: TRBV12-3/TRBV12-4
cdr3_aa: CASCGEGLETQYF
cdr3_nt: TGTGCCAGCTGTGGGGAGGGACTGGAGACCCAGTACTTC

j_call: TRBJ2-7
d_call: TRBD1
clone_size: once
v_call: TRBV19
cdr3_aa: CASRISGTASYEQYF
cdr3_nt: TGTGCCAGTAGGATATCCGGGACAGCTTCCTACGAGCAGTACTTC

j_call: TRBJ1-1
d_call: NA
clone_size: NA
v_call: TRBV5-4
cdr3_aa: CASRPGGLLLYTEAFF
cdr3_nt: TGTGCCAGCAGACCGGGGGGGCTCCTCCTTTACACTGAAGCTTTCTTT

j_call: TRBJ1-5
d_call: NA
clone_size: NA
v_call: TRBV4-1
cdr3_aa: CASSRVPGSNQPQHF
cdr3_nt: TGCGCCAGCAGCCGTGTCCCCGGGAGCAATCAGCCCCAGCATTTT

j_call: TRBJ1-5
d_call: TRBD1
clone_size: NA
v_call: TRBV5-5
cdr3_aa: CASSRDWDRAIEPQHF
cdr3_nt: TGTGCCAGCAGCCGGGACTGGGACAGGGCTATCGAGCCCCAGCATTTT

j_call: TRBJ1-1
d_call: NA
clone_size: NA
v_call: TRBV6-5
cdr3_aa: CASSYRTDFTEAFF
cdr3_nt: TGTGCCAGCAGTTACAGGACGGACTTCACTGAAGCTTTCTTT

j_call: TRBJ2-5
d_call: NA
clone_size: NA
v_call: TRBV5-6
cdr3_aa: CASSLAADQETQYF
cdr3_nt: TGTGCCAGCAGCTTGGCAGCGGACCAAGAGACCCAGTACTTC

j_call: TRBJ2-3
d_call: TRBD1
clone_size: once
v_call: TRBV4-2
cdr3_aa: CASSQVGQFSTDTQYF
cdr3_nt: TGTGCCAGCAGCCAAGTGGGACAGTTTAGCACAGATACGCAGTATTTT

j_call: TRBJ2-1
d_call: TRBD2
clone_size: NA
v_call: TRBV24-1
cdr3_aa: CATSELGLAGDNEQFF
cdr3_nt: TGTGCCACCAGTGAATTGGGGCTAGCGGGGGACAATGAGCAGTTCTTC

j_call: TRBJ2-5
d_call: TRBD2
clone_size: NA
v_call: TRBV7-7
cdr3_aa: CASSAGGARETQYF
cdr3_nt: TGTGCTAGCAGCGCGGGGGGGGCGCGAGAGACCCAGTACTTC

j_call: TRBJ2-7
d_call: TRBD1
clone_size: NA
v_call: TRBV6-5
cdr3_aa: CASRGTGRSPEQYF
cdr3_nt: TGTGCCAGCAGGGGGACAGGTCGATCCCCCGAGCAGTACTTC

j_call: TRBJ1-2
d_call: TRBD1
clone_size: NA
v_call: TRBV3-1/TRBV3-2
cdr3_aa: CASSQVTGHNTF
cdr3_nt: TGTGCCAGCAGCCAAGTGACAGGGCATAACACCTTC

j_call: TRBJ2-1
d_call: NA
clone_size: NA
v_call: TRBV6-5
cdr3_aa: CASIRGDQYNEQFF
cdr3_nt: TGTGCCAGCATCCGCGGGGACCAATACAATGAGCAGTTCTTC

j_call: TRBJ2-5
d_call: NA
clone_size: NA
v_call: TRBV5-4
cdr3_aa: CASSLRGIETQYF
cdr3_nt: TGTGCCAGCAGCTTGCGAGGGATAGAGACCCAGTACTTC

j_call: TRBJ2-1
d_call: NA
clone_size: NA
v_call: TRBV29-1
cdr3_aa: CSVGKSGSYNEQFF
cdr3_nt: TGCAGCGTTGGAAAGAGCGGCTCCTACAATGAGCAGTTCTTC

j_call: TRBJ1-4
d_call: NA
clone_size: NA
v_call: TRBV4-2
cdr3_aa: CASSQDRGVTNEKLFF
cdr3_nt: TGTGCCAGCAGCCAAGATCGGGGGGTCACTAATGAAAAACTGTTTTTT

j_call: TRBJ1-5
d_call: NA
clone_size: NA
v_call: TRBV6-5
cdr3_aa: CASSSGGYSNQPQHF
cdr3_nt: TGTGCCAGCAGTTCGGGGGGTTATAGCAATCAGCCCCAGCATTTT

j_call: TRBJ2-3
d_call: TRBD2
clone_size: NA
v_call: TRBV5-1
cdr3_aa: CASSFQAGGSTDTQYF
cdr3_nt: TGCGCCAGCAGCTTTCAAGCGGGGGGGAGCACAGATACGCAGTATTTT

j_call: TRBJ2-3
d_call: TRBD2
clone_size: NA
v_call: TRBV5-1
cdr3_aa: CASSSGGGPTDTQYF
cdr3_nt: TGCGCCAGCAGCTCTGGCGGGGGTCCCACAGATACGCAGTATTTT

j_call: TRBJ2-1
d_call: TRBD2
clone_size: NA
v_call: TRBV3-1/TRBV3-2
cdr3_aa: CASSQGRGGAFNEQFF
cdr3_nt: TGTGCCAGCAGCCAAGGTCGCGGGGGGGCTTTCAATGAGCAGTTCTTC

j_call: TRBJ2-7
d_call: TRBD1
clone_size: NA
v_call: TRBV4-2
cdr3_aa: CASSQGQGGTYEQYF
cdr3_nt: TGTGCCAGCAGCCAGGGACAGGGGGGGACCTACGAGCAGTACTTC

j_call: TRBJ2-3
d_call: TRBD2
clone_size: once
v_call: TRBV5-1
cdr3_aa: CASNGGGTDTQYF
cdr3_nt: TGCGCCAGCAATGGGGGGGGCACAGATACGCAGTATTTT

j_call: TRBJ1-2
d_call: NA
clone_size: NA
v_call: TRBV5-6
cdr3_aa: CASSPIRRLPANYGYTF
cdr3_nt: TGTGCCAGCAGCCCTATTCGGCGACTACCAGCTAACTATGGCTACACCTTC

j_call: TRBJ2-1
d_call: TRBD2
clone_size: NA
v_call: TRBV29-1
cdr3_aa: CSVDRTSGGPNNEQFF
cdr3_nt: TGCAGCGTCGACCGGACTAGCGGGGGGCCAAACAATGAGCAGTTCTTC

j_call: TRBJ2-1
d_call: NA
clone_size: few
v_call: TRBV19
cdr3_aa: CASSPSYNEQFF
cdr3_nt: TGTGCCAGTAGTCCGTCCTACAATGAGCAGTTCTTC

j_call: TRBJ1-2
d_call: NA
clone_size: NA
v_call: TRBV3-1/TRBV3-2
cdr3_aa: CASSQVTHGYTF
cdr3_nt: TGTGCCAGCAGCCAAGTAACACATGGCTACACCTTC

j_call: TRBJ2-1
d_call: NA
clone_size: NA
v_call: TRBV11-3
cdr3_aa: CASSGRQGGNEQFF
cdr3_nt: TGTGCCAGCAGCGGGCGGCAGGGGGGTAATGAGCAGTTCTTC

j_call: TRBJ1-2
d_call: TRBD1
clone_size: NA
v_call: TRBV19
cdr3_aa: CASSIEQGAGYGYTF
cdr3_nt: TGTGCCAGTAGTATAGAACAGGGGGCAGGATATGGCTACACCTTC

j_call: TRBJ1-2
d_call: TRBD1
clone_size: NA
v_call: TRBV5-1
cdr3_aa: CASDPGDSYGYTF
cdr3_nt: TGCGCCAGCGACCCGGGGGACAGCTATGGCTACACCTTC

j_call: TRBJ1-3
d_call: TRBD1
clone_size: NA
v_call: TRBV5-8
cdr3_aa: CASSLDRGPGNTIYF
cdr3_nt: TGTGCCAGCAGCTTGGACAGGGGGCCTGGAAACACCATATATTTT

j_call: TRBJ2-5
d_call: NA
clone_size: NA
v_call: TRBV5-1
cdr3_aa: CANSPNGLQETQYF
cdr3_nt: TGCGCCAACTCCCCAAACGGACTACAAGAGACCCAGTACTTC

j_call: TRBJ2-5
d_call: TRBD2
clone_size: NA
v_call: TRBV9
cdr3_aa: CASSVGGGAVQETQYF
cdr3_nt: TGTGCCAGCAGCGTTGGGGGAGGGGCAGTTCAAGAGACCCAGTACTTC

j_call: TRBJ1-1
d_call: NA
clone_size: NA
v_call: TRBV11-2
cdr3_aa: CASSGKAGLGAFF
cdr3_nt: TGTGCCAGCAGCGGAAAGGCGGGGTTGGGGGCTTTCTTT

j_call: TRBJ2-2
d_call: NA
clone_size: few
v_call: TRBV25-1
cdr3_aa: CASSDRGAGELFF
cdr3_nt: TGTGCCAGCAGTGACAGGGGGGCCGGGGAGCTGTTTTTT

j_call: TRBJ2-3
d_call: NA
clone_size: NA
v_call: TRBV30
cdr3_aa: CAWSLPSRGGVAKPRTQYF
cdr3_nt: TGTGCCTGGAGCCTCCCGAGCAGGGGCGGTGTCGCCAAGCCTCGTACGCAGTATTTT

j_call: TRBJ1-4
d_call: NA
clone_size: NA
v_call: TRBV6-5
cdr3_aa: CASRPWAPTNEKLFF
cdr3_nt: TGTGCCAGCAGGCCTTGGGCACCAACTAATGAAAAACTGTTTTTT

j_call: TRBJ1-6
d_call: NA
clone_size: NA
v_call: TRBV10-3
cdr3_aa: CAISEEQAINSPLHF
cdr3_nt: TGTGCCATCAGTGAAGAACAGGCTATTAATTCACCCCTCCACTTT

j_call: TRBJ2-1
d_call: TRBD1
clone_size: NA
v_call: TRBV5-4
cdr3_aa: CASSDGQGQSSYNEQFF
cdr3_nt: TGTGCCAGCAGCGACGGACAGGGGCAAAGCTCCTACAATGAGCAGTTCTTC

j_call: TRBJ2-7
d_call: TRBD1
clone_size: NA
v_call: TRBV10-3
cdr3_aa: CATGQGSYEQYF
cdr3_nt: TGTGCCACCGGACAGGGATCCTACGAGCAGTACTTC

j_call: TRBJ2-1
d_call: TRBD2
clone_size: NA
v_call: TRBV6-5
cdr3_aa: CASRTSGGVNEQFF
cdr3_nt: TGTGCCAGCAGGACTAGCGGGGGGGTCAATGAGCAGTTCTTC

j_call: TRBJ1-1
d_call: NA
clone_size: NA
v_call: TRBV5-1
cdr3_aa: CASSPDGSTEAFF
cdr3_nt: TGCGCCAGCAGCCCGGATGGGAGCACTGAAGCTTTCTTT

j_call: TRBJ1-6
d_call: NA
clone_size: NA
v_call: TRBV7-2
cdr3_aa: CASSLRGYNSPLHF
cdr3_nt: TGTGCCAGCAGCTTACGGGGATATAATTCACCCCTCCACTTT

j_call: TRBJ2-1
d_call: TRBD1
clone_size: NA
v_call: TRBV10-1
cdr3_aa: CASSDVAGGFNEQFF
cdr3_nt: TGCGCCAGCAGTGATGTGGCAGGGGGTTTTAATGAGCAGTTCTTC

j_call: TRBJ1-2
d_call: NA
clone_size: NA
v_call: TRBV2
cdr3_aa: CASAGEGSGYGYTF
cdr3_nt: TGTGCCAGCGCCGGCGAGGGATCAGGCTATGGCTACACCTTC

j_call: TRBJ1-4
d_call: NA
clone_size: NA
v_call: TRBV19
cdr3_aa: CASTEGGPNEKLFF
cdr3_nt: TGTGCCAGTACCGAAGGGGGACCTAATGAAAAACTGTTTTTT